The 9 T cell receptor beta chains in this list originate from one sample, sequenced in a study of CXCR3-negative and CXCR3-positive naive CD8 T cells. UMI-labeled TRB cDNA libraries were prepared by 5' RACE. TCRdb re-called the 5' RACE reads and shows each CDR3 protein once, DNA omitted. Seen in this sample are 45,000 to 55,000 distinct CDR3 sequences; the ten most common clones hold about 15%. Source material: memory CD8+ T cells from blood. Receptors originate from a human donor in good health. Some clones in this sample may be carry-over from other donors' samples.

This sequence joins TRBV29-1 and TRBJ2-1; there is no DNA to check the TCRdb D call of TRBD1. CDR1 SQVTM and CDR2 ANQGSEA come from the germline V gene. The CDR3 is made up of 12 amino acids. The CDR3 reads CSVRGTDYEQFF.

The genes are TRBV5-1 and TRBJ2-1; the D gene TCRdb calls, TRBD2, cannot be checked with no DNA. Per germline, CDR1 SGHRS and CDR2 YFSETQ. CDR3 size: 14 residues. The CDR3: CASSTGLGSNEQFF.

The J gene is TRBJ1-4, the V gene TRBV9; TCRdb's D call, TRBD1, is unchecked because there is no DNA. The germline gives CDR1 SGDLS, CDR2 YYNGEE. The CDR3 consists of 15 residues. The CDR3 spells CASSPPGQAFEKLFF.

The J gene is TRBJ2-7, the V gene TRBV6-4; TCRdb picks TRBD1, but there is no DNA to check that call. This CDR3 region has 15 residues. Germline CDR1 reads MRHNA; CDR2 reads SNTAGT. The CDR3 region is CASASKGEGSYEQYF.

This chain links TRBV6-6 with TRBJ1-2; without DNA, the TCRdb call of TRBD1 cannot be checked. The germline V gene encodes CDR1 MNHNY and CDR2 SVGAGI (reference sequence). This CDR3 has 14 residues. The CDR3 loop reads CASSYPDREYGYTF.

This chain connects TRBV6-1 to TRBJ1-4; TCRdb's assignment of TRBD1 cannot be checked, as there is no DNA. The V gene's germline CDR1 is MNHNS and CDR2 SASEGT. This CDR3 spans 16 amino acids. CDR3 residues: CASSENIGTGGEKLFF.

This sequence joins TRBV28 and TRBJ2-7; TCRdb indicates TRBD1, and absent DNA this call remains unverified. Germline V gene lookup returns CDR1 MDHEN and CDR2 SYDVKM. This CDR3 has 16 residues. The CDR3 here is CASSLSGTADFYEQYF.

This chain links TRBV29-1 with TRBJ2-7; TCRdb selects TRBD1, and the lack of DNA leaves this call unchecked. Germline CDR1 reads SQVTM; CDR2 reads ANQGSEA. The CDR3 totals 14 residues. CDR3 residues: CSVIGRGTSYEQYF.

The chain is built from TRBV5-1 and TRBJ2-1; lacking DNA, the TRBD2 call made by TCRdb goes unchecked. The CDR3 sequence is 15 residues long. The V gene's germline CDR1 is SGHRS and CDR2 YFSETQ. The CDR3 region is CASSRYRALGNEQFF.